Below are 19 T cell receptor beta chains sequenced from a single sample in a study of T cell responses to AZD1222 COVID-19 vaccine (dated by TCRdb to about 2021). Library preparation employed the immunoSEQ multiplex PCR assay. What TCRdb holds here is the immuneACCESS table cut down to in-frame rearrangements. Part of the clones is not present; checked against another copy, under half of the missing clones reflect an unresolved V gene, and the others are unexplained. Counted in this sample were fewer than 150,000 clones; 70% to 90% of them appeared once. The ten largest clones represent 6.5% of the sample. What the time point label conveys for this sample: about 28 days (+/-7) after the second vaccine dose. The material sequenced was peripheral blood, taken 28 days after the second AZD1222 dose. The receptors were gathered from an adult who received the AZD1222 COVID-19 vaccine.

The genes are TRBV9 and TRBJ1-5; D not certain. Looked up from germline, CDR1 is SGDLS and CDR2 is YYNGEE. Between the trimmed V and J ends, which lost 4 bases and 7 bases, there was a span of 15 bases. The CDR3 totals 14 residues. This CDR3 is CASSPRTEGQPQHF. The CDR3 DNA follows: TGTGCCAGCAGCCCCCGGACCGAGGGACAGCCCCAGCATTTT.

The CDR3 region is CASSHSSAGATDTQYF. CDR3 coding DNA: TGTGCCAGCAGCCACAGTTCAGCGGGGGCCACAGATACGCAGTATTTT. V is TRBV3-1 (or the pseudogene TRBV3-2) and J is TRBJ2-3; the match to TRBD2 covers 8 bases. The CDR3 runs to 16 residues. The germline gives CDR1 LGHDT, CDR2 YNNKEL (reference sequence). J was trimmed by 2 bases and V by 3 bases; bases with no gene match: 7.

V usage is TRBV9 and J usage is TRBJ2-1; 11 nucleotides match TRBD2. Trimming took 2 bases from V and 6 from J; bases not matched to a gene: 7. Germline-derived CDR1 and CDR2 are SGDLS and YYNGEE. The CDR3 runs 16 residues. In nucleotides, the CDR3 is TGTGCCAGCAGCGTCTTAGCGGGGGGGGGCGGCAATGAGCAGTTCTTC. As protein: CASSVLAGGGGNEQFF.

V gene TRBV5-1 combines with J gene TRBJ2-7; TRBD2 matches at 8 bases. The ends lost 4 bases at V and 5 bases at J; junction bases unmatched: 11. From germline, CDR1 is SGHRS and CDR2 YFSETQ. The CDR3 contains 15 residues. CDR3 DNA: TGCGCCAGCAGCCCCGCCGGGGGGGAATCGAACGAGCAGTACTTC. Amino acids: CASSPAGGESNEQYF.

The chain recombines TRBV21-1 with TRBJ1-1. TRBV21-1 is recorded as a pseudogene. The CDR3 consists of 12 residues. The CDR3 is CASSTRLTEAFF. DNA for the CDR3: TGTGCCAGCAGCACCCGTTTGACTGAAGCTTTCTTT.

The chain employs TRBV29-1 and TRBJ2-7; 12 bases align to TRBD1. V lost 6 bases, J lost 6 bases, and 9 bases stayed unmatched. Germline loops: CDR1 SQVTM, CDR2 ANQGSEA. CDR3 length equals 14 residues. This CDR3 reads CSVGSGTGGFEQYF. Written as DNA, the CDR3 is TGCAGCGTGGGGTCCGGGACAGGGGGCTTCGAGCAGTACTTC.

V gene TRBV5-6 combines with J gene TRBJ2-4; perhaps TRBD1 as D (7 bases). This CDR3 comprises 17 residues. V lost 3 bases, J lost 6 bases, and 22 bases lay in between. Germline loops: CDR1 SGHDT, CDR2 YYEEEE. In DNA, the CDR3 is TGTGCCAGCAGCTGGAGGGGCGACAGGGACGCGAGAAACATTCAGTACTTC. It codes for CASSWRGDRDARNIQYF.

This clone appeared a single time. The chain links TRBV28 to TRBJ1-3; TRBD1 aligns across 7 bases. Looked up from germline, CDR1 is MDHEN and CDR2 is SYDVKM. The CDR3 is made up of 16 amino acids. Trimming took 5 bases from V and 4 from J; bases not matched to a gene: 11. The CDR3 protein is CASSRRQGIAGNTIYF. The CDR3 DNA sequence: TGTGCCAGCAGTCGGAGACAGGGTATCGCCGGAAACACCATATATTTT.

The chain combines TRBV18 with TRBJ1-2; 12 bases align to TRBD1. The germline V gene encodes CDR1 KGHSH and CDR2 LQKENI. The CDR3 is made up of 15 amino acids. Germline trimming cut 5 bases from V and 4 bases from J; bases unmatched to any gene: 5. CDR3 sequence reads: CASSSGQGATYGYTF. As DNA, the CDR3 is TGTGCCAGCTCATCGGGACAGGGGGCTACCTATGGCTACACCTTC.

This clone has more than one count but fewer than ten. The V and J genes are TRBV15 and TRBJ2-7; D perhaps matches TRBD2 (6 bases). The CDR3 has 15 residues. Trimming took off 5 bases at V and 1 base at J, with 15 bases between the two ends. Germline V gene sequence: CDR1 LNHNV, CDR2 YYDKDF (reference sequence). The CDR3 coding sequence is TGTGCCACCAGCCCCGCGGGGACGGGTTCCTACGAGCAGTACTTC. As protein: CATSPAGTGSYEQYF.

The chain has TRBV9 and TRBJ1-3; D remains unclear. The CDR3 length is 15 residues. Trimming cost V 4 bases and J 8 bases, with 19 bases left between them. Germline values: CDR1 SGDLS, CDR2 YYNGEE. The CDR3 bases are TGTGCCAGCAGCCCCATGGGGTCCGGGGTTGACACCATATATTTT. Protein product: CASSPMGSGVDTIYF. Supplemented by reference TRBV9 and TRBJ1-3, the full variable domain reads DSGVTQTPKHLITATGQRVTLRCSPRSGDLSVYWYQQSLDQGLQFLIQYYNGEERAKGNILERFSAQQFPDLHSELNLSSLELGDSALYFCASSPMGSGVDTIYFGEGSWLTVV.

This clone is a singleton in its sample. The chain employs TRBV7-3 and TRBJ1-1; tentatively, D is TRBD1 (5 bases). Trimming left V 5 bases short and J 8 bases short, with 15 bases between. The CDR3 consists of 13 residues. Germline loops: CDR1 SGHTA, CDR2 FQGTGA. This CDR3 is CASSTGPNGEAFF. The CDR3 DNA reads TGTGCCAGCAGCACGGGGCCCAACGGAGAAGCTTTCTTT.

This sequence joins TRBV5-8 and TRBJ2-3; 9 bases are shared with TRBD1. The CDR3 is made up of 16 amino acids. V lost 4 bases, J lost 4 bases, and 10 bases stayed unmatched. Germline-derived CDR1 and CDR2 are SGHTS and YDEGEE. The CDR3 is CASSGGQGIRADTQYF. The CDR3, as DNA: TGTGCCAGCAGCGGCGGACAGGGGATTCGGGCAGATACGCAGTATTTT.

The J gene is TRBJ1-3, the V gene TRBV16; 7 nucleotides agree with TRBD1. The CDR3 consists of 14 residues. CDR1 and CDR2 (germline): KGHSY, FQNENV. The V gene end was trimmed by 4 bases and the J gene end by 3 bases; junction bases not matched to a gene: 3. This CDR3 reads CASSPDRVGNTIYF. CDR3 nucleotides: TGTGCCAGCAGCCCCGACAGGGTTGGAAACACCATATATTTT.

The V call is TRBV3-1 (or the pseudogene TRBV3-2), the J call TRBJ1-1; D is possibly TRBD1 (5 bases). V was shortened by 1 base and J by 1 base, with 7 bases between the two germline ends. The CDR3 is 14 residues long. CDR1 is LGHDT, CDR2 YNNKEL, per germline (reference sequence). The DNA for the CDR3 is TGTGCCAGCAGCCAAGGCCAGGGGAACACTGAAGCTTTCTTT. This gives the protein CASSQGQGNTEAFF.

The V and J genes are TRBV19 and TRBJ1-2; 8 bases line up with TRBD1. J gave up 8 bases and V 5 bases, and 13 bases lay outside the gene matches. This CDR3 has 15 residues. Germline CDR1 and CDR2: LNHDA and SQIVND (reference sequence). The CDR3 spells CASSVSDRAEKGYTF. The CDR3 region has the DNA TGTGCCAGTAGTGTCTCGGACAGGGCCGAGAAAGGCTACACCTTC.

CDR3 sequence reads: CASSLDGGVREKLFF. In DNA, the CDR3 is TGCGCCAGCAGCTTGGACGGGGGAGTGCGGGAAAAACTGTTTTTT. The chain has TRBV5-1 and TRBJ1-4; a possible D gene is TRBD1 (5 bases). The germline V and J ends were trimmed by 0 bases and 8 bases, with 14 bases remaining between them. Germline V gene data show CDR1 as SGHRS and CDR2 as YFSETQ. This CDR3 region has 15 residues.

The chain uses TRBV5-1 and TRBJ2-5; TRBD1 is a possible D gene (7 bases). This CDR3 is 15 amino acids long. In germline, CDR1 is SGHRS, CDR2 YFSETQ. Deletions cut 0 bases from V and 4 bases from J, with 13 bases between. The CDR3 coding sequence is TGCGCCAGCAGCTTGGGGAGGGGGCTGGGAGAGACCCAGTACTTC. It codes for CASSLGRGLGETQYF.

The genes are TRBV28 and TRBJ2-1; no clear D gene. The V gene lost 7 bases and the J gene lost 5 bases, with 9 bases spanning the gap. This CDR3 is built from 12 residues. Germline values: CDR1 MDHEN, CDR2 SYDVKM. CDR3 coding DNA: TGTGCCAGCACTGCCAGCAACAATGAGCAGTTCTTC. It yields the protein CASTASNNEQFF.